The T cell receptor (beta chain) described here comes from a study of cytomegalovirus exposure and HLA in healthy donors. Overall study context: Membership in the Caucasian-associated ancestry cluster was found for approximately 85% of 300 to 400 genotyped donors.

The PCR was carried out with 60 Vbeta primers and 13 Jbeta primers. The authors' processing: Approximately 12 million of some 80 million unique TCR beta chains were shared, per a later count. Data came from immunoSEQ multiplex PCR; TCRdb stores just in-frame clones and leaves some out. The D gene and trimming were derived from the DNA, and the V and J assignments and clone size from that table. The sample yields more than 110,000 clones, just under 80% seen once. Study conclusions and caveats: For TCR beta chains, V- and J-gene trimming was later linked to a missense DCLRE1C variant.

The V gene lost 1 base and the J gene lost 7 bases, with 17 bases spanning the gap. CDR3 length: 16 amino acids. CDR1 MNHEY and CDR2 SVGAGI come from the germline V gene. In the case of this clone: What it recognizes is unknown.

The sequenced material came from PBMCs. This chain links TRBV6-5 with TRBJ2-1; maybe TRBD2 (5 bases). The sequence was obtained from a man aged 25 to 45 in good health and CMV-seronegative. This CDR3 is CASSYYGASSGNEQFF. The DNA of the CDR3 is TGTGCCAGCAGTTACTACGGCGCGTCCTCGGGGAATGAGCAGTTCTTC.